Listed below are T cell receptor beta chains from one sample, sequenced in a study of blood T cell repertoires in COVID-19. Repertoires were generated with immunoSEQ multiplex PCR, while TCRdb's copy carries only in-frame clones and drops some. The sample carries 46,000 or so clones, 75% to 90% recorded once. Sequencing input: peripheral blood. The receptors shown here come from a woman of 80 years or more with COVID-19, enrolled during active disease. The CDR3 runs from the conserved cysteine through the conserved F or W. A D gene is named only where the DNA matches it firmly. Rows may omit the clone size; those that give it use once, few, many or a size class.

TRBD2	TRBJ2-1	TRBV7-6	once	CASSLAPTSGNNEQFF	TGTGCCAGCAGCTTAGCCCCGACTAGCGGGAATAATGAGCAGTTCTTC
TRBD1	TRBJ1-2	TRBV19	NA	CASSIPGQGFYGYTF	TGTGCCAGTAGTATTCCCGGACAGGGGTTCTATGGCTACACCTTC
TRBD2	TRBJ2-7	TRBV3-1/TRBV3-2	once	CASSQTAGVGEQYF	TGTGCCAGCAGCCAGACGGCGGGAGTGGGTGAGCAGTACTTC
NA	TRBJ2-2	TRBV12-3/TRBV12-4	NA	CASSTGGELFF	TGTGCCAGCAGTACCGGCGGGGAGCTGTTTTTT
TRBD1	TRBJ1-1	TRBV5-1	NA	CASSLARDSAEAFF	TGCGCCAGCAGCTTGGCAAGGGACAGCGCCGAAGCTTTCTTT
NA	TRBJ1-1	TRBV7-7	NA	CASSLGYDTEAFF	TGTGCCAGCAGCTTAGGTTATGACACTGAAGCTTTCTTT
NA	TRBJ2-7	TRBV3-1/TRBV3-2	few	CASSQRGSYEQYF	TGTGCCAGCAGCCAACGTGGCAGCTACGAGCAGTACTTC
NA	TRBJ2-3	TRBV5-1	NA	CASSLGTAAPDTQYF	TGCGCCAGCAGCTTGGGGACAGCCGCGCCAGATACGCAGTATTTT
TRBD1	TRBJ2-7	TRBV28	NA	CASSSGQGAVYEQYF	TGTGCCAGCAGTTCGGGACAGGGGGCGGTTTACGAGCAGTACTTC
NA	TRBJ2-2	TRBV6-5	NA	CASSYDSANTGELFF	TGTGCCAGCAGTTACGATAGCGCGAACACCGGGGAGCTGTTTTTT
TRBD1	TRBJ2-5	TRBV28	NA	CASSFRLGQGQETQYF	TGTGCCAGCAGTTTCCGACTAGGACAGGGCCAAGAGACCCAGTACTTC
NA	TRBJ2-2	TRBV7-8	NA	CASSLDRVGTGELFF	TGTGCCAGCAGCTTAGACAGGGTTGGCACCGGGGAGCTGTTTTTT
TRBD1	TRBJ2-1	TRBV7-2	NA	CASSLGTDINNEQFF	TGTGCCAGCAGCCTCGGGACAGACATTAACAATGAGCAGTTCTTC
NA	TRBJ1-5	TRBV2	NA	CASSVYSNQPQHF	TGTGCCAGCAGTGTTTATAGCAATCAGCCCCAGCATTTT
TRBD2	TRBJ2-1	TRBV11-3	NA	CASSASGGVNNEQFF	TGTGCCAGCAGCGCCAGCGGGGGGGTGAATAATGAGCAGTTCTTC
NA	TRBJ2-2	TRBV24-1	NA	CATSGAGPGTGELFF	TGTGCCACCAGTGGGGCAGGGCCAGGCACCGGGGAGCTGTTTTTT
NA	TRBJ1-2	TRBV7-2	NA	CASSPSVYGYTF	TGTGCCAGCAGCCCGAGTGTTTATGGCTACACCTTC
TRBD2	TRBJ2-3	TRBV7-3	NA	CASSLGLAAADTQYF	TGTGCCAGCAGCTTAGGGCTAGCGGCGGCAGATACGCAGTATTTT
NA	TRBJ1-1	TRBV2	NA	CASSEVAGPREAFF	TGTGCCAGCAGTGAAGTGGCTGGGCCCCGTGAAGCTTTCTTT
NA	TRBJ1-2	TRBV19	NA	CASSMRRAGGYTF	TGTGCCAGTAGTATGAGGAGGGCCGGTGGCTACACCTTC
TRBD1	TRBJ1-2	TRBV3-1/TRBV3-2	NA	CASSPFRGQGYGYTF	TGTGCCAGCAGCCCTTTCCGGGGACAGGGGTATGGCTACACCTTC
TRBD1	TRBJ1-2	TRBV7-9	NA	CASSPRTGENYGYTF	TGTGCCAGCAGCCCGCGGACAGGAGAGAACTATGGCTACACCTTC
NA	TRBJ1-5	TRBV5-3	NA	CARSWGPCDQPQHF	TGTGCCAGAAGCTGGGGCCCGTGCGATCAGCCCCAGCATTTT
TRBD2	TRBJ2-7	TRBV28	NA	CASNGGGPYEQYF	TGTGCCAGCAACGGGGGAGGGCCCTACGAGCAGTACTTC